The 27 T cell receptor beta chains in this list originate from one sample, sequenced in a study of identical twins (dated by TCRdb to between 2015 and 2016). Library generation was performed with 5' RACE. Sequencing used an Illumina HiSeq 2000. TCRdb's own reprocessing of the public reads used fastp at Q25 and MiXCR and kept productive beta chains. Each CDR3 protein gets just one entry, which takes the most common genes and DNA from the rows behind it. Here the sample has under 900,000 distinct CDR3 sequences; approximately 13% occur a single time. Of the sample, under 2% falls within the top ten clones. This sample was shared with a second study, whose subject was yellow fever vaccine responses in identical twins.

Source material: PBMCs. Every receptor here comes from a woman between 18 and 29 years old in good health.

This clonotype has a handful of counts. The chain recombines TRBV29-1 with TRBJ2-1; a possible D gene is TRBD2 (5 bases). The V end was cut by 2 bases, the J end by 0 bases, with 14 bases between. The CDR3 totals 16 residues. CDR1 and CDR2 (germline): SQVTM, ANQGSEA. The CDR3 sequence is CSVEKAGKVSYNEQFF. DNA for the CDR3: TGCAGCGTTGAAAAGGCCGGGAAGGTCTCCTACAATGAGCAGTTCTTC.

V usage is TRBV5-1 and J usage is TRBJ2-5; maybe TRBD2 (5 bases). CDR3 length equals 13 residues. CDR1 and CDR2 (germline): SGHRS, YFSETQ. V was pared by 3 bases and J by 5 bases, with 11 bases between. The CDR3 sequence: CASSWTVSETQYF. The CDR3 DNA follows: TGCGCCAGCAGCTGGACTGTTTCGGAGACCCAGTACTTC.

This clonotype was detected a few times. J is TRBJ2-7 and V is TRBV10-2; the D gene is possibly TRBD2 (6 bases). The CDR3 consists of 13 residues. V was pared by 4 bases and J by 2 bases, with 9 bases between. Germline CDR1 WSHSY, CDR2 SAAADI. The CDR3 DNA reads as TGCGCCAGCAGTGTGGCTAGCGCCTACGAGCAGTACTTC. It specifies CASSVASAYEQYF.

The genes are TRBV18 and TRBJ1-2, with unresolved D. V lost 3 bases, J lost 4 bases, and 9 bases lay in between. Germline CDR1 KGHSH, CDR2 LQKENI. This CDR3 has 13 residues. For the CDR3, the DNA is TGTGCCAGCTCACCGGCAGCGGCCTATGGCTACACCTTC. Amino acid sequence: CASSPAAAYGYTF.

This clonotype was detected a few times. The rearrangement links TRBV2 to TRBJ1-1, with a weak D call TRBD1 (5 bases). This CDR3 has 14 residues. V lost 8 bases to trimming and J lost 3 bases, with 16 bases between them. From germline, CDR1 is SNHLY and CDR2 FYNNEI. The CDR3 is CASAVGVGDTEAFF. The CDR3 nucleotides are TGTGCCAGCGCCGTGGGGGTTGGCGACACTGAAGCTTTCTTT.

This clonotype was counted a few times. The rearrangement joins TRBV7-2 to TRBJ2-7, with D maybe TRBD2 (6 bases). The CDR3 has 13 amino acids. The germline CDR1 and CDR2 sequences are SGHTA and FQGNSA. The ends were cut back, 5 bases at V and 4 bases at J, with 12 bases in the middle. The CDR3 DNA reads TGTGCCAGCAGCACAGGACTAACTTACGAGCAGTACGTC. This sequence encodes CASSTGLTYEQYV.

In its sample, this clonotype was seen a few times. V gene TRBV18 combines with J gene TRBJ1-1, with D unresolved. Germline-derived CDR1 and CDR2 are KGHSH and LQKENI. V lost 2 bases to trimming and J lost 1 base, with 14 bases between them. This CDR3 region has 16 residues. The DNA for the CDR3 is TGTGCCAGCTCACCAAACGTCGGAGCCCCGAACACTGAAGCTTTCTTT. This gives the protein CASSPNVGAPNTEAFF.

This chain uses TRBV7-8 with TRBJ2-1; D call uncertain. This CDR3 spans 15 amino acids. Germline V CDR1 and CDR2: SGHVS, FQNEAQ. V lost 2 bases, J lost 0 bases, and 8 bases lay in between. The CDR3 nucleotides are TGTGCCAGCAGCTTACGGAAAACCTCCTACAATGAGCAGTTCTTC. Translated, it gives CASSLRKTSYNEQFF.

The V call is TRBV12-3 or TRBV12-4, the J call TRBJ1-5; TRBD1 aligns across 8 bases. The J segment lost 7 bases and the V segment lost 1 base, leaving 6 bases of the junction unmatched. The CDR3 has 15 amino acids. The CDR3 sequence: CASSLGQGFGQPQHF. CDR3 sequence (DNA): TGTGCCAGCAGTTTAGGACAGGGGTTTGGACAGCCCCAGCATTTT.

This clonotype occurred a few times. The chain carries TRBV6-6 and TRBJ2-3; D possibly corresponds to TRBD2 (6 bases). This CDR3 is built from 13 residues. The V end was cut by 6 bases, the J end by 4 bases, with 11 bases between. Germline-derived CDR1 and CDR2 are MNHNY and SVGAGI (reference sequence). The DNA of the CDR3 is TGTGCCAGCAGGGGCGGGGAGGCAGATACGCAGTATTTT. Translating it yields CASRGGEADTQYF.

The sample holds a few counts of this clonotype. CDR3 DNA sequence: TGTGCCAGCAGCGCGGGGGAACCTCTGGATGAGCAGTTCTTC. Translation gives CASSAGEPLDEQFF. The J gene is TRBJ2-1, the V gene TRBV6-4, with TRBD2 identical over 7 bases. The CDR3 is 14 residues long. The V gene's germline CDR1 is MRHNA and CDR2 SNTAGT. The V and J ends lost 6 bases and 8 bases, in that order; junction bases with no gene match: 10.

V is TRBV28 and J is TRBJ1-4; maybe TRBD1 (6 bases). Trimming removed 5 bases from V and 8 bases from J, with 18 bases in between. The CDR3 spans 15 residues. Germline CDR1 MDHEN, CDR2 SYDVKM. In nucleotides, the CDR3 is TGTGCCAGCAGTACCAGACAGGACTTTCGGGAAAAACTGTTTTTT. This encodes CASSTRQDFREKLFF.

In DNA, the CDR3 is TGTGCCAGCAGCCCCAGCACTAGCGGAACGTACGAGCAGTACTTC. It is translated as CASSPSTSGTYEQYF. This sequence joins TRBV28 and TRBJ2-7; 8 nucleotides align to TRBD2. Trimming at V came to 6 bases and at J to 4 bases, leaving 11 bases not matched to a gene. CDR3 length: 15 residues. Germline V gene lookup returns CDR1 MDHEN and CDR2 SYDVKM.

This clonotype was found a few times. This sequence joins TRBV28 and TRBJ1-2; D ambiguous. Trimming took off 8 bases at V and 8 bases at J, with 21 bases between the two ends. Germline CDR1 and CDR2: MDHEN and SYDVKM. The CDR3 contains 14 residues. CDR3 sequence reads: CASSTLAASDGYTF. The CDR3 region has the DNA TGTGCCAGCTCGACACTGGCAGCGTCCGACGGCTACACCTTC.

This clonotype was counted a few times. The rearrangement links TRBV2 to TRBJ1-2; D call uncertain. This CDR3 comprises 15 residues. The germline V gene has CDR1 SNHLY and CDR2 FYNNEI. The V and J ends lost 8 bases and 0 bases respectively, with 16 bases between them. The CDR3 is CASRADIFTNYGYTF. The CDR3 bases are TGTGCCAGCCGCGCCGACATATTTACTAACTATGGCTACACCTTC.

This clonotype was recorded many times. The chain carries TRBV28 and TRBJ1-2; TRBD1 matches at 8 bases. Germline CDR1 MDHEN, CDR2 SYDVKM. The CDR3 loop spans 13 amino acids. V was pared by 6 bases and J by 6 bases, with 6 bases of the junction left unmatched. CDR3 in amino acids: CASSLARGHGYTF. The DNA for the CDR3 is TGTGCCAGCAGCCTGGCCAGGGGGCATGGCTACACCTTC.

This clonotype has more than one count but fewer than ten. V usage is TRBV13 and J usage is TRBJ1-1; 10 bases are a match to TRBD1. Germline V gene sequence: CDR1 PRHDT, CDR2 FYEKMQ (reference sequence). This CDR3 has 16 residues. V lost 3 bases to trimming and J lost 6 bases; unmatched junction nucleotides: 10. CDR3 protein: CASSFRDRGRGPEAFF. CDR3 bases: TGTGCCAGCAGCTTCCGGGACAGGGGCCGGGGACCTGAAGCTTTCTTT.

The table lists this clonotype with a few counts. The chain joins TRBV12-3 or TRBV12-4 to TRBJ2-3, with D possibly being TRBD2 (7 bases). V dropped 4 bases and J dropped 6 bases, with 17 bases sitting between them. This CDR3 has 15 amino acids. The CDR3 coding sequence is TGTGCCAGCAGTTGGGGGGGGCTAGCAGGTGATACGCAGTATTTT. Encoded protein: CASSWGGLAGDTQYF.

This clonotype was observed a few times. The V call is TRBV7-2, the J call TRBJ1-5; TRBD1 might be the D (6 bases). CDR1 is SGHTA, CDR2 FQGNSA, per germline. The CDR3 runs to 13 residues. The V end lost 8 bases, the J end lost 9 bases, and 17 bases lay between the germline ends. CDR3 bases: TGTGCCAGCTTAGCGCGGACGACAGGGCCCCAGCATTTT. It encodes CASLARTTGPQHF.

V and J are TRBV11-2 and TRBJ2-3; tentative D call: TRBD1 (6 bases). Germline CDR1 is SGHAT and CDR2 is FQNNGV. CDR3 length: 14 residues. Between the trimmed V and J ends, which lost 5 bases and 7 bases, there was a span of 16 bases. The CDR3 DNA reads TGTGCCAGCAGCGGAATTAGGGGGTACTATACGCAGTATTTT. This gives the protein CASSGIRGYYTQYF.

CDR3 sequence: CASSLLAGDGQETQYF. As DNA, the CDR3 is TGCGCCAGCAGCCTGCTAGCGGGAGATGGGCAAGAGACCCAGTACTTC. The chain employs TRBV4-1 and TRBJ2-5; 10 bases fit TRBD2. Trimming at V came to 4 bases and at J to 2 bases, leaving 7 bases not matched to a gene. Germline V gives CDR1 MGHRA, CDR2 YSYEKL. This CDR3 is 16 amino acids long.

This clonotype has at least ten counts. The chain links TRBV20-1 to TRBJ1-1; D gene uncertain. V lost 3 bases, J lost 0 bases, and 11 bases lay in between. Germline V gives CDR1 DFQATT, CDR2 SNEGSKA (reference sequence). There are 14 residues in the CDR3. CDR3 sequence reads: CSARKGSMNTEAFF. CDR3 in DNA: TGCAGTGCTAGGAAGGGCAGCATGAACACTGAAGCTTTCTTT.

This clonotype was recorded a few times. The chain recombines TRBV6-5 with TRBJ2-1; no definite D call. Deletions cut 2 bases from V and 8 bases from J, with 13 bases between. The CDR3 length is 14 residues. CDR1 is MNHEY and CDR2 is SVGAGI in the germline V gene. The CDR3 DNA sequence: TGTGCCAGCAGTTACGTCCAGACCTCCGATGAGCAGTTCTTC. Protein product: CASSYVQTSDEQFF.

The table lists this clonotype with many counts. The V call is TRBV12-3 or TRBV12-4, the J call TRBJ2-2, with D possibly being TRBD1 (5 bases). V shed 6 bases and J shed 7 bases, with 15 bases lying between them. CDR3 length equals 14 residues. The CDR3 region has the DNA TGTGCCAGCAGCCAGACGGACAAAGTCGGGGAGCTGTTTTTT. Translated: CASSQTDKVGELFF.

As DNA, the CDR3 is TGCAGTGCTAGGGCGGAGGGGACTAGCGGGAGGTATGAGCAGTTCTTC. This translates into CSARAEGTSGRYEQFF. J is TRBJ2-1 and V is TRBV20-1, with 15 bases that match TRBD2. Germline trimming cut 3 bases from V and 8 bases from J; bases unmatched to any gene: 8. Germline V CDR1 and CDR2: DFQATT, SNEGSKA (reference sequence). The CDR3 is 16 amino acids.

The chain is built from TRBV7-2 and TRBJ2-5; 9 bases agree with TRBD2. With V trimmed by 2 bases and J by 2 bases, 6 bases remained unmatched. This CDR3 is built from 16 residues. Germline V gives CDR1 SGHTA, CDR2 FQGNSA. CDR3 sequence (DNA): TGTGCCAGCAGCTTAAGTCCTAGCGGGGATCAAGAGACCCAGTACTTC. This sequence encodes CASSLSPSGDQETQYF.

The CDR3 region has the DNA TGCAGTGCTAGAGATAAGGACAGGGTGAATGAGCAGTTCTTC. As protein: CSARDKDRVNEQFF. The V call is TRBV20-1, the J call TRBJ2-1; 8 bases agree with TRBD1. The ends lost 0 bases at V and 7 bases at J; junction bases unmatched: 5. CDR3 length: 14 amino acids. Germline CDR1 and CDR2: DFQATT and SNEGSKA (reference sequence).